The present T cell receptor beta chain was sequenced within a study of blood T cell repertoires in COVID-19. At the level of the study: Donors in the United States, Italy and Spain gave samples during acute or convalescent COVID-19.

The method was immunoSEQ multiplex PCR; TCRdb's version includes in-frame clones alone and lacks a portion of them. The data show under 20,000 clones, 75% to 85% seen once. The clonotype was recovered from an elderly man with acute or convalescent COVID-19. Sequenced material: peripheral blood.

This CDR3 is CASAPQGTTEAFF. In DNA, the CDR3 is TGCGCCAGCGCCCCGCAGGGGACCACTGAAGCTTTCTTT. The rearrangement joins TRBV5-1 to TRBJ1-1; D might be TRBD1 (6 bases). Germline CDR1 is SGHRS and CDR2 is YFSETQ. The CDR3 consists of 13 residues. V was trimmed by 7 bases and J by 4 bases, leaving 14 bases between them.